Presented here are 29 T cell receptor beta chains from one specimen sequenced in a study of blood T cell repertoires in COVID-19. Only in-frame clones appear in the TCRdb table, and some are missing; sequencing was by immunoSEQ multiplex PCR. Among 56,000 or so clones listed, more than 75% were seen once. Sequenced sample: peripheral blood. These TCRs come from a man aged 50-60 years with acute or convalescent COVID-19.

This chain joins TRBV5-1 and TRBJ2-1; 14 positions agree with TRBD2. Germline CDR1 reads SGHRS; CDR2 reads YFSETQ. Trimming removed 3 bases from V and 8 bases from J; junction bases left unmatched: 10. The CDR3 loop spans 17 amino acids. The CDR3 nucleotides are TGCGCCAGCAGCTCCATCGGGACTAGCGGGAGTAGGCATGAGCAGTTCTTC. Encoded protein: CASSSIGTSGSRHEQFF.

The chain recombines TRBV6-5 with TRBJ1-4; 7 positions match TRBD1. Per germline, CDR1 MNHEY and CDR2 SVGAGI. Trimming cost V 4 bases and J 5 bases; bases outside gene matches: 4. This CDR3 spans 14 amino acids. CDR3 protein: CASSWDRQNEKLFF. In nucleotides, the CDR3 is TGTGCCAGCAGTTGGGACAGACAGAATGAAAAACTGTTTTTT.

This clone appeared many times. This sequence joins TRBV27 and TRBJ2-3, with D maybe TRBD2 (6 bases). This CDR3 has 14 amino acids. Germline CDR1 is MNHEY and CDR2 is SMNVEV (reference sequence). Trimming pared 6 bases from V and 8 bases from J, leaving 18 bases between. CDR3 bases: TGTGCCAGCAGCATTGGGGGGAGTTCAGCTACGCAGTATTTT. Translating gives CASSIGGSSATQYF.

The chain is built from TRBV6-5 and TRBJ1-5; D perhaps matches TRBD1 (5 bases). CDR1 and CDR2 (germline): MNHEY, SVGAGI. The CDR3 covers 15 residues. V shed 5 bases and J shed 0 bases, with 11 bases lying between them. The CDR3 sequence: CASSRGRTSNQPQHF. The CDR3 coding sequence is TGTGCCAGCAGTCGGGGGAGGACTAGCAATCAGCCCCAGCATTTT.

This chain uses TRBV10-3 with TRBJ1-6; a weak D match, TRBD1 (5 bases). Germline assignment: CDR1 ENHRY and CDR2 SYGVKD. The CDR3 runs to 14 residues. Deletions cut 2 bases from V and 6 bases from J, with 8 bases between. The CDR3 protein is CAISENRGNSPLHF. Written as DNA, the CDR3 is TGTGCCATCAGTGAGAATAGGGGTAATTCACCCCTCCACTTT.

The V and J genes are TRBV3-1 (or the pseudogene TRBV3-2) and TRBJ2-3, with TRBD1 identical over 12 bases. Germline V gives CDR1 LGHDT, CDR2 YNNKEL (reference sequence). After removal of 4 bases from V and 5 bases from J, the junction contained 4 bases not matched to a gene. The CDR3 sequence is 15 residues long. DNA for the CDR3: TGTGCCAGCAGCCGCGGGACAGGGGGCAAAGATACGCAGTATTTT. This codes for CASSRGTGGKDTQYF.

This clone was seen more than once but under ten times. Here the CDR3 DNA reads TGTGCCAGCAGCCCCTCTATTCCAAGGGGGGAGGGCCACGAGCAGTACTTC. It specifies CASSPSIPRGEGHEQYF. V and J are TRBV3-1 (or the pseudogene TRBV3-2) and TRBJ2-7, with a weak D call TRBD2 (7 bases). Trimming cost V 4 bases and J 5 bases, with 24 bases left between them. CDR3 length: 17 residues. Germline CDR1 reads LGHDT; CDR2 reads YNNKEL (reference sequence).

The genes are TRBV2 and TRBJ2-2; D is unresolved. CDR3 size: 12 residues. Trimming took off 9 bases at V and 1 base at J, with 6 bases between the two ends. Germline V CDR1 and CDR2: SNHLY, FYNNEI. In DNA form, the CDR3 reads TGTGCCAGTATAGTGAACACCGGGGAGCTGTTTTTT. Translated: CASIVNTGELFF.

The rearrangement links TRBV28 to TRBJ1-1, with D possibly TRBD1 on 6 matching bases. Trimming stripped 5 bases from V and 0 bases from J, with 13 bases between. Germline V CDR1 and CDR2: MDHEN, SYDVKM. The CDR3 covers 15 residues. CDR3 nucleotide sequence: TGTGCCAGCAGTCCAAGGACAGTTATGAACACTGAAGCTTTCTTT. As protein: CASSPRTVMNTEAFF.

The CDR3 loop is CASSYPGRGAFF. CDR3 DNA sequence: TGTGCCAGCAGCTATCCCGGTAGGGGAGCTTTCTTT. The rearrangement joins TRBV11-2 to TRBJ1-1; weak D call: TRBD1 (5 bases). The CDR3 consists of 12 residues. Deletions cut 4 bases from V and 10 bases from J, with 13 bases between. Germline loops: CDR1 SGHAT, CDR2 FQNNGV. The whole variable domain, filled in from reference TRBV11-2 and TRBJ1-1, reads EAGVAQSPRYKIIEKRQSVAFWCNPISGHATLYWYQQILGQGPKLLIQFQNNGVVDDSQLPKDRFSAERLKGVDSTLKIQPAKLEDSAVYLCASSYPGRGAFFGQGTRLTVV.

V usage is TRBV7-8 and J usage is TRBJ2-7; a weak D match, TRBD2 (6 bases). The length of the CDR3 is 15 residues. Germline-derived CDR1 and CDR2 are SGHVS and FQNEAQ. The V and J ends lost 4 bases and 3 bases respectively, with 16 bases between them. Here the CDR3 reads CASSSSRLVSYEQYF. CDR3 bases: TGTGCCAGCAGCTCATCCCGACTAGTAAGCTACGAGCAGTACTTC.

This chain joins TRBV4-2 and TRBJ2-7; D is possibly TRBD1 (5 bases). Trimming removed 0 bases at V and 0 bases at J, with 12 bases between. CDR1 LGHNA and CDR2 YNFKEQ come from the germline V gene. This CDR3 spans 16 amino acids. The CDR3 protein is CASSQEGLQSSYEQYF. As DNA, the CDR3 is TGTGCCAGCAGCCAAGAGGGGCTCCAAAGCTCCTACGAGCAGTACTTC.

V usage is TRBV21-1 and J usage is TRBJ1-6; TRBD1, the table's D call, lacks a check against the DNA. TRBV21-1 is assigned pseudogene status. The CDR3 has 21 amino acids. The CDR3 coding sequence is TGTGCCAGCAGCAAAGCATTAAGATCCCGACAGCCTCAAAGGCGGAATTCACCCCTCCACTTT. Translation gives CASSKALRSRQPQRRNSPLHF.

Written as DNA, the CDR3 is TGTGCCAGCAGAGCTCTTGGGGGGTGGAATCAGCCCCAGCATTTT. Its protein product is CASRALGGWNQPQHF. The chain joins TRBV2 to TRBJ1-5; possibly TRBD1 for D (5 bases). This CDR3 region has 15 residues. Trimming shortened V by 6 bases and J by 4 bases, and 16 bases separated the two germline ends. The germline CDR1 and CDR2 sequences are SNHLY and FYNNEI. The whole variable domain, filled in from reference TRBV2 and TRBJ1-5, reads EPEVTQTPSHQVTQMGQEVILRCVPISNHLYFYWYRQILGQKVEFLVSFYNNEISEKSEIFDDQFSVERPDGSNFTLKIRSTKLEDSAMYFCASRALGGWNQPQHFGDGTRLSIL.

The chain recombines TRBV30 with TRBJ1-1, with a tentative D call TRBD1 (5 bases). The CDR3 loop spans 13 amino acids. The V and J ends lost 1 base and 0 bases respectively, with 6 bases between them. Germline V CDR1 and CDR2: GTSNPN, SVGIG (reference sequence). The CDR3 DNA is TGTGCCTGGAGTGCGGACATGAACACTGAAGCTTTCTTT. This sequence encodes CAWSADMNTEAFF.

The count of this clone is one. This chain joins TRBV6-4 and TRBJ2-2; TRBD1 might be the D (5 bases). The CDR3 runs 14 residues. The V end lost 3 bases, the J end lost 3 bases, and 8 bases lay between the germline ends. The germline gives CDR1 MRHNA, CDR2 SNTAGT. As DNA, the CDR3 is TGTGCCAGCAGTGAGGGGCCCTACACCGGGGAGCTGTTTTTT. This codes for CASSEGPYTGELFF.

This chain joins TRBV27 and TRBJ1-5, with D unresolved. This CDR3 is built from 14 residues. V was cut by 3 bases and J by 4 bases, with 10 bases left in between. Germline V gives CDR1 MNHEY, CDR2 SMNVEV (reference sequence). The CDR3 DNA reads as TGTGCCAGCAGTTTGGGCGGGATGAATCAGCCCCAGCATTTT. It translates to CASSLGGMNQPQHF.

CDR3 nucleotide sequence: TGTGCCAGCAGGCCAGGGCGGAACACTGAAGCTTTCTTT. Amino acid sequence: CASRPGRNTEAFF. The chain combines TRBV11-3 with TRBJ1-1; D possibly corresponds to TRBD1 (5 bases). CDR1 SGHNT and CDR2 YENEEA come from the germline V gene. This CDR3 has 13 residues. The V and J ends lost 6 bases and 1 base respectively, with 9 bases between them.

The chain carries TRBV11-2 and TRBJ1-3, with D tentatively TRBD1 (6 bases). V shed 3 bases and J shed 5 bases, with 26 bases lying between them. Germline values: CDR1 SGHAT, CDR2 FQNNGV. The CDR3 contains 19 residues. The CDR3, as DNA: TGTGCCAGCAGCTTGGAAAGGACAGATGGCCGCGCGGGCCGAAACACCATATATTTT. It yields the protein CASSLERTDGRAGRNTIYF.

The V gene is TRBV7-2, the J gene TRBJ1-4; the D gene is possibly TRBD1 (6 bases). With 5 bases removed from V and 3 bases from J, the gap between germline ends came to 13 bases. Germline lookup yields CDR1 SGHTA and CDR2 FQGNSA. There are 15 residues in the CDR3. The CDR3 loop reads CASSPRYRANEKLFF. The CDR3 coding sequence is TGTGCCAGCAGCCCCAGATACAGGGCTAATGAAAAACTGTTTTTT. The complete variable domain, with remaining parts taken from reference TRBV7-2 and TRBJ1-4, reads GAGVSQSPSNKVTEKGKDVELRCDPISGHTALYWYRQSLGQGLEFLIYFQGNSAPDKSGLPSDRFSAERTGGSVSTLTIQRTQQEDSAVYLCASSPRYRANEKLFFGSGTQLSVL.

This chain connects TRBV4-2 to TRBJ2-7; TRBD1 matches at 8 bases. The germline CDR1 and CDR2 sequences are LGHNA and YNFKEQ. V dropped 5 bases and J dropped 6; count of bases not matched to a gene: 3. The CDR3 is 12 amino acids. The CDR3 nucleotides are TGTGCCAGCAGCTTGACAGGGGCCGAGCAGTACTTC. This encodes CASSLTGAEQYF.

The chain carries TRBV5-1 and TRBJ1-4; D is undetermined. CDR3 length: 14 amino acids. V dropped 2 bases and J dropped 5 bases, with 10 bases sitting between them. Germline values: CDR1 SGHRS, CDR2 YFSETQ. CDR3 bases: TGCGCCAGCAGCTTTAGGGCGGGGAATGAAAAACTGTTTTTT. As protein: CASSFRAGNEKLFF.

V gene TRBV6-5 combines with J gene TRBJ1-6; 7 bases agree with TRBD1. The CDR3 has 12 amino acids. The V segment lost 6 bases and the J segment 7 bases; nucleotides outside the gene matches: 0. CDR1 and CDR2 (germline): MNHEY, SVGAGI. The CDR3 loop is CASRGQNSPLHF. CDR3 in DNA: TGTGCCAGCAGGGGACAGAATTCACCCCTCCACTTT.

J is TRBJ1-4 and V is TRBV18, with 11 bases fitting TRBD1. The CDR3 loop spans 15 amino acids. Losses at the gene ends were 3 bases for V and 5 bases for J; bases not matched to a gene: 2. Per the germline V gene, CDR1 is KGHSH and CDR2 is LQKENI. The CDR3 loop is CASSPGTGGNEKLFF. CDR3 coding DNA: TGTGCCAGCTCACCCGGGACAGGGGGGAATGAAAAACTGTTTTTT.

The CDR3 nucleotides read TGTGCCAGCAGCTCAGGGTTTCAGCCCCAGCATTTT. The encoded protein is CASSSGFQPQHF. The V and J genes are TRBV7-9 and TRBJ1-5; TRBD1 might be the D (5 bases). The V end lost 4 bases, the J end lost 6 bases, and 7 bases lay between the germline ends. Looked up from germline, CDR1 is SEHNR and CDR2 is FQNEAQ (reference sequence). There are 12 residues in the CDR3. The entire variable domain, with the rest obtained from reference TRBV7-9 and TRBJ1-5, is as follows: DTGVSQNPRHKITKRGQNVTFRCDPISEHNRLYWYRQTLGQGPEFLTYFQNEAQLEKSRLLSDRFSAERPKGSFSTLEIQRTEQGDSAMYLCASSSGFQPQHFGDGTRLSIL.

The chain carries TRBV7-9 and TRBJ1-4, with D perhaps TRBD1 (6 bases). The germline V gene encodes CDR1 SEHNR and CDR2 FQNEAQ (reference sequence). Trimming left V 5 bases short and J 2 bases short, with 12 bases between. This CDR3 region has 15 residues. The CDR3 nucleotides read TGTGCCAGCAGCCCAGGGACAACTACTAATGAAAAACTGTTTTTT. It encodes CASSPGTTTNEKLFF.

CDR3 sequence: CASSTSTGGKATIYGYTF. The CDR3 DNA reads TGTGCCAGCAGCACCAGCACGGGGGGTAAAGCGACTATCTATGGCTACACCTTC. The chain recombines TRBV28 with TRBJ1-2; perhaps TRBD1 as D (5 bases). V was trimmed by 6 bases and J by 4 bases, leaving 27 bases between them. The CDR3 consists of 18 residues. CDR1 and CDR2 from the germline V gene are MDHEN and SYDVKM.

The CDR3 loop is CAWKGGERGRTGSNYGYTF. DNA of the CDR3: TGTGCCTGGAAGGGTGGCGAAAGGGGACGGACAGGGTCTAACTATGGCTACACCTTC. V usage is TRBV30 and J usage is TRBJ1-2; 8 bases are shared with TRBD1. Germline V CDR1 and CDR2: GTSNPN, SVGIG (reference sequence). The CDR3 totals 19 residues. V shed 4 bases and J 0 bases; nucleotides not matched to a gene: 19.

J is TRBJ2-1 and V is TRBV5-3, with 8 bases matching TRBD2. TRBV5-3 belongs to the ORF category, with a function that is uncertain. The CDR3 length is 19 residues. The junction had 15 bases not matched to a gene; V was cut back by 4 bases and J by 0 bases. The CDR3 nucleotides are TGTGCCAGAAGCGCAACGGCCATTCTAGCGGGTAGCTCCTACAATGAGCAGTTCTTC. Its protein product is CARSATAILAGSSYNEQFF.